The 10 T cell receptor beta chains in this list originate from one sample, sequenced in a study of blood T cell repertoires in COVID-19. TCRdb's copy holds only in-frame clones and misses some; the assay was immunoSEQ multiplex PCR. The sample lists under 250,000 clones, approximately 88% occurring once. Specimen: peripheral blood. The receptor source for this set is a woman in her 30s with COVID-19, enrolled during active disease.

This clone was counted once. The chain has TRBV7-9 and TRBJ2-7, with D possibly being TRBD1 (6 bases). The CDR3 extends over 15 amino acids. V shed 4 bases and J shed 3 bases, with 16 bases lying between them. CDR1 and CDR2 (germline): SEHNR, FQNEAQ (reference sequence). In nucleotides, the CDR3 is TGTGCCAGCAGCTCCTCCCTACAGGGCCGCTACGAGCAGTACGTC. Translation gives CASSSSLQGRYEQYV.

The chain links TRBV9 to TRBJ2-1; possibly TRBD2 for D (6 bases). The germline gives CDR1 SGDLS, CDR2 YYNGEE. Deletions cut 0 bases from V and 7 bases from J, with 11 bases between. The CDR3 totals 14 residues. The CDR3 loop reads CASSVASVGNEQFF. DNA of the CDR3: TGTGCCAGCAGCGTAGCTAGCGTCGGTAATGAGCAGTTCTTC.

This chain joins TRBV20-1 and TRBJ2-1, with no clear D. The V and J ends lost 3 bases and 7 bases respectively, with 16 bases between them. The CDR3 covers 14 residues. Germline lookup yields CDR1 DFQATT and CDR2 SNEGSKA (reference sequence). The DNA of the CDR3 is TGCAGTGCTAGTACTCTCGAGAGTTATAATGAGCAGTTCTTC. Its protein product is CSASTLESYNEQFF.

The genes are TRBV4-3 and TRBJ2-5; D is possibly TRBD1 (6 bases). CDR3 length: 13 residues. Trimming removed 4 bases at V and 4 bases at J, with 10 bases between. The V gene's germline CDR1 is LGHNA and CDR2 YSLEER. The CDR3 here is CASSPRGGETQYF. Written as DNA, the CDR3 is TGCGCCAGCAGCCCCCGAGGGGGAGAGACCCAGTACTTC.

The chain couples TRBV7-9 to TRBJ2-5, with no clear D. In germline, CDR1 is SEHNR, CDR2 FQNEAQ (reference sequence). There are 13 residues in the CDR3. The V end lost 5 bases, the J end lost 1 base, and 8 bases lay between the germline ends. DNA for the CDR3: TGTGCCAGCAGCCACGACTCCCAAGAGACCCAGTACTTC. It yields the protein CASSHDSQETQYF.

J is TRBJ1-3 and V is TRBV4-2; D is unclear. This CDR3 spans 15 amino acids. V shed 0 bases and J shed 4 bases, with 10 bases lying between them. CDR1 is LGHNA, CDR2 YNFKEQ, per germline. This chain's CDR3 is CASSQDSTRGNTIYF. DNA for the CDR3: TGTGCCAGCAGCCAAGACTCAACTAGGGGAAACACCATATATTTT.

This sequence joins TRBV24-1 and TRBJ2-1; possibly TRBD2 for D (7 bases). V lost 5 bases and J lost 7, with 26 bases in between. Germline V gene data show CDR1 as KGHDR and CDR2 as SFDVKD. CDR3 length: 18 amino acids. CDR3 in amino acids: CATSASYRGGEAKNEQFF. CDR3 DNA: TGTGCCACCAGTGCCTCATATAGGGGGGGCGAGGCGAAGAATGAGCAGTTCTTC.

The chain is built from TRBV10-3 and TRBJ1-6, with TRBD1 as a possible D gene (6 bases). CDR1 and CDR2 (germline): ENHRY, SYGVKD. This CDR3 is 15 amino acids long. V gave up 0 bases and J gave up 5 bases, with 8 bases separating them. The DNA for the CDR3 is TGTGCCATCAGTGAGTCGGACAGAGATAATTCACCCCTCCACTTT. Its translation: CAISESDRDNSPLHF.

The J gene is TRBJ2-7, the V gene TRBV5-3; D may be TRBD2 (6 bases). TRBV5-3 is an open reading frame, and its role is uncertain. V was shortened by 0 bases and J by 2 bases, with 15 bases between the two germline ends. The CDR3 spans 16 residues. CDR3 nucleotides: TGTGCCAGAAGCTTGGCTCCCCGGGACTCAACCTACGAGCAGTACGTC. It translates to CARSLAPRDSTYEQYV.

The V gene is TRBV10-1, the J gene TRBJ2-5; D is perhaps TRBD1 (6 bases). Trimming took off 3 bases at V and 2 bases at J, with 10 bases between the two ends. CDR3 length equals 14 residues. Germline V lookup: CDR1 WNHNN, CDR2 SYGVQD (reference sequence). CDR3 amino acids: CASSDRGGQETQYF. The CDR3 coding sequence is TGCGCCAGCAGTGATCGAGGGGGACAAGAGACCCAGTACTTC.